This T cell receptor beta chain was documented in a study of OX40 agonist ivuxolimab in advanced cancers. This table comes from immunoSEQ multiplex PCR, and its TCRdb copy is limited to in-frame clones, with some not included. The table includes tens of thousands of clones, about 92% detected once. The receptor was isolated from an adult with an advanced solid tumor such as melanoma, head and neck, liver or kidney cancer. This sample comprised CD4+ or CD8+ T cells sorted from blood, obtained in a trial of the OX40 agonist ivuxolimab.

DNA of the CDR3: TGCGCCAGCAGCTCCGGGGGGGCCATAGACTCTGGAAACACCATATATTTT. Its protein is CASSSGGAIDSGNTIYF. The V call is TRBV5-1, the J call TRBJ1-3; tentatively, D is TRBD1 (6 bases). The germline gives CDR1 SGHRS, CDR2 YFSETQ. With 3 bases removed from V and 0 bases from J, the gap between germline ends came to 16 bases. The CDR3 runs to 17 residues.